Listed below are T cell receptor beta chains from one sample, sequenced in a study of shared clonotypes between healthy human individuals. The repertoire was sequenced with immunoSEQ multiplex PCR; TCRdb's copy has only in-frame clones and lacks some. This table has about 680,000 clones, around 73% appearing once. The source material was memory CD4+ T cells sorted from blood. The origin of the receptors is a woman in her 30s in good health. Each CDR3 is given with its conserved first and last residue. A D gene is named only where the DNA matches it firmly. The listing skips clone size in some rows; elsewhere it reads once, few, many or a size class.

-	TRBV20-1	-	TRBJ2-2	TGCAGTGCCGGGACCCCCAGGGAGCTGTTTTTT	CSAGTPRELFF
few	TRBV5-4	-	TRBJ2-7	TGTGCCAGCAGCACGAAGGTTCGCTCCTACGAGCAGTACTTC	CASSTKVRSYEQYF
-	TRBV7-9	-	TRBJ2-5	TGTGCCAGCAGCTCGGGGGCCCCCTCTTTAGGGAAAGAGACCCAGTACTTC	CASSSGAPSLGKETQYF
-	TRBV28	-	TRBJ2-7	TGTGCCAGCAGTTTAGTGGGGTCTTTGTTATTCGAGCAGTACTTC	CASSLVGSLLFEQYF
-	TRBV11-2	TRBD1	TRBJ1-1	TGTGCCAGTTGGGACAGAATGAACACTGAAGCTTTCTTT	CASWDRMNTEAFF
-	TRBV4-1	TRBD1	TRBJ2-7	TGCGCCAGCAGCCAACAGGGGGTGTACTCCTACGAGCAGTACTTC	CASSQQGVYSYEQYF
-	TRBV5-1	-	TRBJ2-5	TGCGCCAGCAGGACGCACCGAACAGGGTACAGAGAGACCCAGTACTTC	CASRTHRTGYRETQYF
-	TRBV6-1	-	TRBJ2-7	TGTGCCACCATTCCCGCCTGGGGGACCTACGAGCAGTACTTC	CATIPAWGTYEQYF
-	TRBV7-2	-	TRBJ1-5	TGTGCCAGCAGCTTACGGGGGGTAAGCAATCAGCCCCAGCATTTT	CASSLRGVSNQPQHF
-	TRBV7-8	TRBD1	TRBJ1-5	TGTGCCAGCAGCTTATTTCGACAGGGTTTTTATCAGCCCCAGCATTTT	CASSLFRQGFYQPQHF
few	TRBV11-2	TRBD2	TRBJ2-7	TGTGCCAGCAGCTTCCGGGACTACCTCTACGAGCAGTACTTC	CASSFRDYLYEQYF
once	TRBV2	-	TRBJ2-1	TGTGCCAGCAGTGCACAGAACAATGAGCAGTTCTTC	CASSAQNNEQFF
-	TRBV19	-	TRBJ2-7	TGTGCCAGTAGTCTAATAGGGAGCCCCCGAGACGAGCAGTACTTC	CASSLIGSPRDEQYF
-	TRBV30	TRBD1	TRBJ1-2	TGTGCCTGGAGTGGACAGGGATCGGGGAACTATGGCTACACCTTC	CAWSGQGSGNYGYTF
-	TRBV7-8	-	TRBJ1-2	TGTGCCAGCAGCCGTGACAGGAACTATGGCTACACCTTC	CASSRDRNYGYTF
-	TRBV28	-	TRBJ2-5	TGTGCCAGCAGTTTAGGACAAGGGCCAGAGACCCAGTACTTC	CASSLGQGPETQYF
few	TRBV5-6	-	TRBJ1-1	TGTGCCAGCAGCTTACAGGGAACTGAAGCTTTCTTT	CASSLQGTEAFF
-	TRBV7-9	-	TRBJ1-2	TGTGCCAGCAGCTCTTCGGGGACCAACTATGGCTACACCTTC	CASSSSGTNYGYTF
many	TRBV5-4	TRBD1	TRBJ2-2	TGTGCCAGCAGCTCTAAGGGGGCCCTCAAGAACACCGGGGAGCTGTTTTTT	CASSSKGALKNTGELFF
-	TRBV5-6	-	TRBJ1-1	TGTGCCAGCAGCTTGGAGGTAGAGGTTGGTAAAGCTTTCTTT	CASSLEVEVGKAFF
-	TRBV18	TRBD1	TRBJ2-7	TGTGCCAGCTCACCACGGACAGGGGTCGAGCAGTACTTC	CASSPRTGVEQYF
few	TRBV28	-	TRBJ2-3	TGTGCCTCCGCGACCACAGATACGCAGTATTTT	CASATTDTQYF
-	TRBV2	TRBD2	TRBJ2-7	TGTGCCAGCAGTTCCGGGGTACTAGCGGGAGGGCTATACGAGCAGTACTTC	CASSSGVLAGGLYEQYF
-	TRBV11-2	TRBD2	TRBJ2-7	TGTGCCAGCAGCTTTACCGGGAGGGATCCCTACGAGCAGTACTTC	CASSFTGRDPYEQYF
-	TRBV11-3	-	TRBJ2-3	TGTGCCAGCAGCTTGGGGTCCGGGACAGATACGCAGTATTTT	CASSLGSGTDTQYF
-	TRBV18	TRBD2	TRBJ2-2	TGTGCCAGCTCACCAGGAGCCGGGACTACTATCAACACCGGGGAGCTGTTTTTT	CASSPGAGTTINTGELFF
-	TRBV2	TRBD1	TRBJ2-5	TGTGCCAGTAGCTCACTGGACAGGGAAGAGACCCAGTACTTC	CASSSLDREETQYF
few	TRBV2	TRBD2	TRBJ2-2	TGTGCCAGCACCCAGCGGGAGCGCGGGGAGCTGTTTTTT	CASTQRERGELFF
-	TRBV28	-	TRBJ1-5	TGTGCCAGCAGTTTGTCAGGGAATAGCAATCAGCCCCAGCATTTT	CASSLSGNSNQPQHF
few	TRBV5-4	-	TRBJ1-3	TGTGCCAGCAGCTTGGACCAGGGATCTGGAAACACCATATATTTT	CASSLDQGSGNTIYF
-	TRBV2	-	TRBJ2-5	TGTGCCAGCAGGCAGGAGGAGACCCAGTACTTC	CASRQEETQYF
-	TRBV19	TRBD1	TRBJ2-5	TGTGCCAGTAGTATAAAGTGGGGACAGGGCAGGGAGACCCAGTACTTC	CASSIKWGQGRETQYF
-	TRBV5-1	TRBD2	TRBJ2-7	TGCGCCAGCAGCGCGCGGGGGAGGGACTACGAGCAGTACTTC	CASSARGRDYEQYF
-	TRBV5-4	TRBD2	TRBJ2-2	TGTGCCAGCAGCTTGGCGGGACTAGCGGGATTAACCGGGGAGCTGTTTTTT	CASSLAGLAGLTGELFF
-	TRBV19	-	TRBJ2-1	TGTGCCAGTAAGCGGGACAACAACTACAATGAGCAGTTCTTC	CASKRDNNYNEQFF
few	TRBV9	-	TRBJ1-1	TGTGCCAGGACGGACATAACTGAAGCTTTCTTT	CARTDITEAFF
-	TRBV10-3	TRBD2	TRBJ2-5	TGTGCCATCAGTGAGGCGGGAGGTTTTAGAGAGACCCAGTACTTC	CAISEAGGFRETQYF
once	TRBV2	-	TRBJ1-5	TGTGCCAGCAGTGCAGGGGATCAGCCCCAGCATTTT	CASSAGDQPQHF
-	TRBV29-1	-	TRBJ2-1	TGCAGCGTTGGAAAGGGAGGCGATGAGCAGTTCTTC	CSVGKGGDEQFF
-	TRBV7-2	TRBD2	TRBJ2-1	TGTGCCAGCAGCTTTTCAGCGGGAATGGTAAGTGAGCAGTTCTTC	CASSFSAGMVSEQFF
-	TRBV19	TRBD2	TRBJ2-5	TGTGCCAGTAGTAGGGGACTAGCGGGAGGTCAAGAGACCCAGTACTTC	CASSRGLAGGQETQYF
-	TRBV28	-	TRBJ1-2	TGTGCCAGCAGCGCAGGGTACCGCTATGGCTACACCTTC	CASSAGYRYGYTF
-	TRBV2	-	TRBJ1-1	TGTGCCAGCGCAGGACGGGCGAACACTGAAGCTTTCTTT	CASAGRANTEAFF
-	TRBV2	-	TRBJ1-5	TGTGCCAGCAGTCCCCTAGACCCGATCAATCAGCCCCAGCATTTT	CASSPLDPINQPQHF
-	TRBV27	-	TRBJ2-2	TGTGCCAGCAGTTTTATTAGCGGAGGTTCCGGGGAGCTGTTTTTT	CASSFISGGSGELFF
-	TRBV29-1	-	TRBJ2-1	TGCAGCGTCCGGTCAGGACTCTCCGTTCTGGAGCAGTTCTTC	CSVRSGLSVLEQFF
few	TRBV7-9	-	TRBJ2-2	TGTGCCAGCAGCTCGGACTGGGCCGGGGAGCTGTTTTTT	CASSSDWAGELFF
-	TRBV11-2	TRBD2	TRBJ2-7	TGTGCCAGCAGCTTTAGGCTAGCGGACACCTACGAGCAGTACTTC	CASSFRLADTYEQYF
-	TRBV4-1	-	TRBJ1-1	TGCGCCAGCAGCCAAGATTTGGCACTCACTGAAGCTTTCTTT	CASSQDLALTEAFF
-	TRBV2	-	TRBJ1-1	TGTGCCAGCTTCCCCGCCCGGCGCACTGAAGCTTTCTTT	CASFPARRTEAFF
once	TRBV28	-	TRBJ2-1	TGTGCCAGCAGCCAGTTAGGGACGGAATTGTACAATGAGCAGTTCTTC	CASSQLGTELYNEQFF
few	TRBV18	TRBD2	TRBJ2-3	TGTGCCAGCTCACCAACTCCCGGTCTAGCGGCTAGCACAGATACGCAGTATTTT	CASSPTPGLAASTDTQYF
-	TRBV21-1	-	TRBJ2-3	TGTGCCACCGGTCAGGGTTCCGGGACGGAAGGGATTGTAGATACGCAGTATTTT	CATGQGSGTEGIVDTQYF
-	TRBV10-1	TRBD1	TRBJ1-5	TGCGCCAGCAGTGAGTCCGGGACAGGCTACGTGCAGCCCCAGCATTTT	CASSESGTGYVQPQHF
-	TRBV20-1	-	TRBJ1-2	TGCAGTGCTAGGAGCCAGTTAGGCTACACCTTC	CSARSQLGYTF
-	TRBV5-1	TRBD1	TRBJ1-1	TGCGCCAGCAGCTTGTTGGGACAGTCCTTTTCTGAAGCTTTCTTT	CASSLLGQSFSEAFF
once	TRBV4-1	-	TRBJ2-1	TGCGCCAGCAGCCCTGGAAGGGGTGGGTCCTACAATGAGCAGTTCTTC	CASSPGRGGSYNEQFF
-	TRBV11-1	TRBD1	TRBJ1-5	TGTGCCAGCAGTCCCATGACAGGGCCCGGTTTGCAGCCCCAGCATTTT	CASSPMTGPGLQPQHF
-	TRBV28	TRBD2	TRBJ2-5	TGTGCCAGCAACTTTGGGAGGGCCGATTCTGAGACCCAGTACTTC	CASNFGRADSETQYF